A single T cell receptor (beta chain) is shown here with its context. Profiling relied on immunoSEQ multiplex PCR, and the TCRdb table lists in-frame clones only, not all of them. Among about 270,000 clones listed, 85% to 90% were seen once. The V gene lost 2 bases and the J gene lost 0 bases, with 14 bases spanning the gap. This CDR3 region has 18 residues. CDR1 SGHVS and CDR2 FNYEAQ come from the germline V gene. This sample was included in a study of blood T cell repertoires in COVID-19. The sample consisted of PBMCs or T cells enriched from blood (not recorded which). The rearrangement joins TRBV7-6 to TRBJ2-6, with D perhaps matching TRBD2 (5 bases). The source of this sequence is a woman in her 30s with acute COVID-19. Here the CDR3 DNA reads TGTGCCAGCAGCTTATTTCGGGGTCCAAGCTCTGGGGCCAACGTCCTGACTTTC. This gives the protein CASSLFRGPSSGANVLTF.